Listed below are T cell receptor beta chains from one sample, sequenced in a study of beta chain features in type 1 diabetes. Sequenced by immunoSEQ multiplex PCR; TCRdb stores in-frame clones only, minus some. The repertoire holds 620,000 or so clones, with around a sixth as singletons. Sequenced sample: naive CD4+ T cells from blood. These receptor sequences come from a man aged 18 to 35 in good health. The CDR3 runs from the conserved cysteine through the conserved F or W. The D gene is left open where the match is weak. Some rows mark clone size as missing; the rest say once, few, many or name a class of expanded clone.

14	few	TRBD2	TRBJ2-5	TRBV7-9	CASSFRSGAETQYF	TGTGCCAGCAGCTTCCGTAGCGGGGCTGAGACCCAGTACTTC
20	few	TRBD1	TRBJ2-1	TRBV9	CASSVGGTGLSPASYNEQFF	TGTGCCAGCAGCGTAGGTGGGACAGGACTTTCCCCTGCCTCCTACAATGAGCAGTTCTTC
17	few	.	TRBJ2-6	TRBV27	CASSLSGRHSGANVLTF	TGTGCCAGCAGTTTATCGGGACGGCACTCTGGGGCCAACGTCCTGACTTTC
13	.	.	TRBJ1-1	TRBV6-1	CASRDRMNTEAFF	TGTGCCAGCAGAGACAGAATGAACACTGAAGCTTTCTTT
18	few	.	TRBJ2-3	TRBV29-1	CSVEEAALSFPSTDTQYF	TGCAGCGTTGAAGAAGCTGCATTATCCTTCCCTAGCACAGATACGCAGTATTTT
15	.	.	TRBJ1-5	TRBV28	CASSFQGVTNQPQHF	TGTGCCAGCAGTTTCCAAGGGGTCACCAATCAGCCCCAGCATTTT
12	few	.	TRBJ2-3	TRBV27	CASSREYGTQYF	TGTGCCAGCAGTCGGGAATATGGTACGCAGTATTTT
14	.	.	TRBJ1-5	TRBV9	CASSVQGGNQPQHF	TGTGCCAGCAGCGTACAGGGAGGCAATCAGCCCCAGCATTTT
15	.	TRBD1	TRBJ1-1	TRBV9	CASSVGTGANTEAFF	TGTGCCAGCAGCGTAGGGACAGGGGCGAACACTGAAGCTTTCTTT
17	.	.	TRBJ2-1	TRBV21-1	CASSIPGWGGVYNEQFF	TGTGCCAGCAGCATCCCGGGTTGGGGTGGGGTATACAATGAGCAGTTCTTC
17	few	.	TRBJ2-1	TRBV7-9	CASSSGTAITFPNEQFF	TGTGCCAGCAGCAGCGGGACAGCCATCACCTTTCCCAATGAGCAGTTCTTC
13	few	.	TRBJ2-1	TRBV6-5	CASSYGRLDEQFF	TGTGCCAGCAGTTACGGCAGGTTAGATGAGCAGTTCTTC
15	few	.	TRBJ2-1	TRBV5-1	CASSSLARSVNEQFF	TGCGCCAGCAGCTCTTTAGCGAGATCTGTTAATGAGCAGTTCTTC
11	.	TRBD1	TRBJ1-2	TRBV29-1	CSAGQGGGYTF	TGCAGCGCCGGACAGGGTGGTGGCTACACCTTC
15	few	TRBD2	TRBJ2-2	TRBV7-2	CASSPSGGATGELFF	TGTGCCAGCAGCCCCTCCGGGGGGGCCACCGGGGAGCTGTTTTTT
13	few	TRBD1	TRBJ2-1	TRBV11-3	CASSPGQVNEQFF	TGTGCCAGCAGCCCGGGACAGGTGAATGAGCAGTTCTTC
16	.	TRBD2	TRBJ2-2	TRBV9	CASSVSPGGNTGELFF	TGTGCCAGCAGCGTAAGTCCGGGAGGGAACACCGGGGAGCTGTTTTTT
15	.	.	TRBJ1-2	TRBV30	CAWRGDGPGLNGYTF	TGTGCCTGGAGGGGGGACGGCCCAGGTTTAAATGGCTACACCTTC
12	few	.	TRBJ1-4	TRBV4-1	CASSQVGTVVFF	TGCGCCAGCAGCCAAGTAGGAACGGTGGTGTTTTTT
13	many	.	TRBJ2-7	TRBV2	CASNPSGAEEQYF	TGTGCCAGCAACCCGTCGGGGGCTGAAGAGCAGTACTTC
16	.	.	TRBJ1-5	TRBV4-2	CASSQEEGTSNQPQHF	TGTGCCAGCAGCCAAGAAGAGGGGACGAGCAATCAGCCCCAGCATTTT
15	few	TRBD1	TRBJ2-7	TRBV6-1	CASLNRDRLSYEQYF	TGTGCCAGCCTCAACCGGGACAGACTCTCCTACGAGCAGTACTTC
15	.	TRBD1	TRBJ2-5	TRBV27	CASSPWDRTQETQYF	TGTGCCAGCAGTCCCTGGGACAGGACCCAAGAGACCCAGTACTTC
15	.	.	TRBJ2-4	TRBV11-2	CASSHGQLAKNIQYF	TGTGCCAGCAGCCACGGACAGTTAGCCAAAAACATTCAGTACTTC
16	.	.	TRBJ1-5	TRBV4-1	CASSQVRSYSNQPQHF	TGCGCCAGCAGCCAAGTCAGGAGCTACAGCAATCAGCCCCAGCATTTT
15	few	.	TRBJ1-5	TRBV6-6	CASHIGGAGNQPQHF	TGTGCCAGCCATATCGGGGGCGCGGGCAATCAGCCCCAGCATTTT
13	.	.	TRBJ1-2	TRBV6-5	CASSYSDGYGYTF	TGTGCCAGCAGTTACTCCGACGGGTATGGCTACACCTTC
17	few	TRBD1	TRBJ1-6	TRBV5-4	CASSLLPGQDYNSPLHF	TGTGCCAGCAGCTTATTACCGGGACAGGACTATAATTCACCCCTCCACTTT